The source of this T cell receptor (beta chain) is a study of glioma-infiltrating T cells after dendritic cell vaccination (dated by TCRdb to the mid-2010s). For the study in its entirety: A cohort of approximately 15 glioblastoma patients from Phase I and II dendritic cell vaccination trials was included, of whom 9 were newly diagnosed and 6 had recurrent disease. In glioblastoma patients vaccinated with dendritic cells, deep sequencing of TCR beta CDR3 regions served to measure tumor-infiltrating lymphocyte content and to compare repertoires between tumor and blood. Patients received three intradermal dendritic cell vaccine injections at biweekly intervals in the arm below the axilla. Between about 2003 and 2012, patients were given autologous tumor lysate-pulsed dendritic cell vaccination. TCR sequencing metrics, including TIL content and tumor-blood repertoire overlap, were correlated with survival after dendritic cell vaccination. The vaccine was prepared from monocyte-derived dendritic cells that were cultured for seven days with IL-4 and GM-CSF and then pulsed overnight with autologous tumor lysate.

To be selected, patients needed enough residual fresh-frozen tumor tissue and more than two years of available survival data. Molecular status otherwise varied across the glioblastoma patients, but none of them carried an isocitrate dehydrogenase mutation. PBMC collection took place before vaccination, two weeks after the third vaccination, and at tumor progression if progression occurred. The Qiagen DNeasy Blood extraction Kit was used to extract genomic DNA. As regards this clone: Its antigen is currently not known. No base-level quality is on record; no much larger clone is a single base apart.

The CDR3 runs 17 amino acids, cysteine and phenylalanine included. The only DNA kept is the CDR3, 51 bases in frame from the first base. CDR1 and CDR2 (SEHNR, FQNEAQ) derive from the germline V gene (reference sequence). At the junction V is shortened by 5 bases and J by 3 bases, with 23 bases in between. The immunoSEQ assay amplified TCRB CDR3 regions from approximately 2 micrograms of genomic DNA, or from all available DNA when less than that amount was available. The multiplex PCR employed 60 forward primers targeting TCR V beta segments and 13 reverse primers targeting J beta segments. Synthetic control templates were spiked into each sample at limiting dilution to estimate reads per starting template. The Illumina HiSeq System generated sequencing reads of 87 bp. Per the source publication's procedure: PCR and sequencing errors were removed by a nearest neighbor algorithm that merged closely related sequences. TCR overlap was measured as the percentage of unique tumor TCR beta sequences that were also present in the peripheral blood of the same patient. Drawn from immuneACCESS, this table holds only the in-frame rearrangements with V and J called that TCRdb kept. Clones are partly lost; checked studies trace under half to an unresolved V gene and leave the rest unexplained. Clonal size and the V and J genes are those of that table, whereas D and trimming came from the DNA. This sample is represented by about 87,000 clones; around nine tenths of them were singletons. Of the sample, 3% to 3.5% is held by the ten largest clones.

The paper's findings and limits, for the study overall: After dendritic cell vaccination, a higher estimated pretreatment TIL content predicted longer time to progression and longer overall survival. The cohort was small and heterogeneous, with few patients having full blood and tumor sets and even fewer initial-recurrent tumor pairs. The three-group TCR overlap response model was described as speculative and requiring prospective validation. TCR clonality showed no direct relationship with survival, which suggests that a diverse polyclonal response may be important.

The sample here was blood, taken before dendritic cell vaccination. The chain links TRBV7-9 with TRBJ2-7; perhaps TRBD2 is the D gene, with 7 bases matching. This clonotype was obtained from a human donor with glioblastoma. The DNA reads TGTGCCAGCAGCCCCCCAGGGGCAGTGGGGGACTACTACGAGCAGTACTTC. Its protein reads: CASSPPGAVGDYYEQYF.